The 18 T cell receptor beta chains below all came from one sample that was sequenced in a study of blood T cell repertoires in COVID-19. The assay was immunoSEQ multiplex PCR, and TCRdb's table has in-frame clones only and misses some. The sample lists roughly 340,000 clones, around nine tenths seen once, with 5.5% to 7.5% in the top ten. Sequencing was carried out using peripheral blood. All receptors derive from a woman in her 70s with COVID-19, enrolled during active disease.

The J gene is TRBJ1-1, the V gene TRBV5-1; D not certain. V lost 1 base to trimming and J lost 1 base, with 5 bases between them. The CDR3 spans 13 residues. Germline assignment: CDR1 SGHRS and CDR2 YFSETQ. CDR3 DNA: TGCGCCAGCAGCTTGCGACAGAACACTGAAGCTTTCTTT. This encodes CASSLRQNTEAFF.

The chain has TRBV18 and TRBJ2-7, with a possible D match to TRBD1 (6 bases). The CDR3 length is 17 residues. Germline V gene lookup returns CDR1 KGHSH and CDR2 LQKENI. Trimming pared 5 bases from V and 6 bases from J, leaving 26 bases between. The CDR3 nucleotides are TGTGCCAGCTCATCCGGACGTTCGGGGCAGGGGAGTTCCGAGCAGTACTTC. It specifies CASSSGRSGQGSSEQYF. The variable domain in full, with the rest retrieved from reference TRBV18 and TRBJ2-7, is NAGVMQNPRHLVRRRGQEARLRCSPMKGHSHVYWYRQLPEEGLKFMVYLQKENIIDESGMPKERFSAEFPKEGPSILRIQQVVRGDSAAYFCASSSGRSGQGSSEQYFGPGTRLTVT.

The rearrangement links TRBV6-2 or TRBV6-3 to TRBJ1-3; tentatively, D is TRBD1 (5 bases). The CDR3 is 16 residues long. The ends were cut back, 2 bases at V and 1 base at J, with 12 bases in the middle. Germline V lookup: CDR1 MNHEY, CDR2 SVGEGT. The CDR3 is CASSYIGTFSGNTIYF. The CDR3 DNA reads as TGTGCCAGCAGTTACATTGGGACTTTTTCTGGAAACACCATATATTTT.

The chain has TRBV3-1 (or the pseudogene TRBV3-2) and TRBJ2-1; 7 nucleotides match TRBD2. V dropped 0 bases and J dropped 4; count of bases not matched to a gene: 6. The CDR3 is made up of 16 amino acids. Germline CDR1 reads LGHDT; CDR2 reads YNNKEL (reference sequence). CDR3 nucleotide sequence: TGTGCCAGCAGCCAAGATTTAGCTAGCGGTTACAATGAGCAGTTCTTC. Translating it yields CASSQDLASGYNEQFF.

The V call is TRBV7-2, the J call TRBJ2-7, with D possibly being TRBD2 (5 bases). Trimming shortened V by 4 bases and J by 4 bases, and 8 bases separated the two germline ends. Germline assignment: CDR1 SGHTA and CDR2 FQGNSA. This CDR3 spans 12 amino acids. The DNA of the CDR3 is TGTGCCAGCAGCTCGGGGAATTACGAGCAGTACTTC. Protein sequence: CASSSGNYEQYF.

In DNA, the CDR3 is TGTGCCAGCAGGAGGGAGGTAGGGAACAACTATGGCTACACCTTC. This codes for CASRREVGNNYGYTF. The chain couples TRBV27 to TRBJ1-2; D is uncertain. V was clipped by 6 bases and J by 2 bases, with 16 bases between them. From germline, CDR1 is MNHEY and CDR2 SMNVEV (reference sequence). The CDR3 length is 15 residues.

The chain has TRBV4-3 and TRBJ2-5; 10 bases align to TRBD1. The CDR3 is 15 amino acids. CDR1 and CDR2 from the germline V gene are LGHNA and YSLEER. V trimming: 4 bases; J trimming: 4 bases; junction bases outside the gene matches: 6. DNA of the CDR3: TGCGCCAGCAGCCCGGGACAGGGGAAAGGAGAGACCCAGTACTTC. Translating it yields CASSPGQGKGETQYF.

The rearrangement uses TRBV27 and TRBJ2-7; perhaps TRBD2 as D (6 bases). The CDR3 covers 16 residues. The germline gives CDR1 MNHEY, CDR2 SMNVEV (reference sequence). The V gene lost 6 bases and the J gene lost 1 base, with 19 bases spanning the gap. The CDR3 DNA reads as TGTGCCAGCAGGATCCCCGGGGAGGTCGGGTCCTACGAGCAGTACTTC. It translates to CASRIPGEVGSYEQYF.

The chain couples TRBV7-9 to TRBJ1-1; D is possibly TRBD1 (5 bases). Germline values: CDR1 SEHNR, CDR2 FQNEAQ (reference sequence). Trimming took off 0 bases at V and 4 bases at J, with 21 bases between the two ends. The CDR3 has 18 amino acids. The CDR3 sequence is CASSLAGPRGGKGTEAFF. In DNA, the CDR3 is TGTGCCAGCAGCTTAGCGGGGCCACGCGGTGGGAAGGGCACTGAAGCTTTCTTT.

The chain combines TRBV4-1 with TRBJ1-6; no definite D call. The CDR3 is made up of 16 amino acids. CDR1 MGHRA and CDR2 YSYEKL come from the germline V gene. V was pared by 0 bases and J by 8 bases, with 14 bases between. The CDR3: CASSQEATPFDSPLHF. The CDR3 region has the DNA TGCGCCAGCAGCCAAGAGGCGACACCCTTCGATTCACCCCTCCACTTT.

The rearrangement uses TRBV7-3 and TRBJ1-6, with a weak D call TRBD1 (5 bases). Deletions cut 2 bases from V and 9 bases from J, with 14 bases between. Germline V gives CDR1 SGHTA, CDR2 FQGTGA. The CDR3 runs 15 residues. The CDR3 protein is CASSLFDSIVSPLHF. The CDR3 nucleotides read TGTGCCAGCAGCTTATTCGACAGTATAGTTTCACCCCTCCACTTT. Looking up the rest from reference TRBV7-3 and TRBJ1-6 gives the full variable domain: GAGVSQTPSNKVTEKGKYVELRCDPISGHTALYWYRQSLGQGPEFLIYFQGTGAADDSGLPNDRFFAVRPEGSVSTLKIQRTERGDSAVYLCASSLFDSIVSPLHFGNGTRLTVT.

Of note for this clone: The same CDR3 can be traced to other DNA sequences in this sample. The J gene is TRBJ2-3, the V gene TRBV18, with D perhaps matching TRBD1 (6 bases). The CDR3 has 14 residues. Between the trimmed V and J ends, which lost 2 bases and 0 bases, there was a span of 6 bases. Germline V gene data show CDR1 as KGHSH and CDR2 as LQKENI. The CDR3 DNA sequence: TGTGCCAGCTCACCAACAGGGAGCACAGATACGCAGTATTTT. Protein: CASSPTGSTDTQYF. The full variable domain, completed using reference TRBV18 and TRBJ2-3, is NAGVMQNPRHLVRRRGQEARLRCSPMKGHSHVYWYRQLPEEGLKFMVYLQKENIIDESGMPKERFSAEFPKEGPSILRIQQVVRGDSAAYFCASSPTGSTDTQYFGPGTRLTVL.

V usage is TRBV2 and J usage is TRBJ1-2, with TRBD1 matching 7 bases. Trimming took 4 bases from V and 3 from J; bases not matched to a gene: 8. The CDR3 is made up of 15 amino acids. The germline V gene encodes CDR1 SNHLY and CDR2 FYNNEI. For the CDR3, the DNA is TGTGCCAGCAGTGCCGGCAACAGGGGAGACTATGGCTACACCTTC. Amino acid sequence: CASSAGNRGDYGYTF.

The chain employs TRBV7-2 and TRBJ2-1, with 11 bases lining up with TRBD1. The ends lost 3 bases at V and 3 bases at J; junction bases unmatched: 1. The germline CDR1 and CDR2 sequences are SGHTA and FQGNSA. The CDR3 contains 15 residues. CDR3 DNA sequence: TGTGCCAGCAGCTTGGACAGGGGGCACTACAATGAGCAGTTCTTC. Translation: CASSLDRGHYNEQFF.

The rearrangement uses TRBV5-6 and TRBJ2-7; 7 bases agree with TRBD2. Trimming removed 3 bases from V and 0 bases from J; junction bases left unmatched: 3. Germline V gene lookup returns CDR1 SGHDT and CDR2 YYEEEE. This CDR3 spans 14 amino acids. CDR3 amino acids: CASSSGLDSYEQYF. The CDR3 DNA reads as TGTGCCAGCAGCTCCGGACTAGACTCCTACGAGCAGTACTTC. The entire variable domain, with the rest obtained from reference TRBV5-6 and TRBJ2-7, is as follows: DAGVTQSPTHLIKTRGQQVTLRCSPKSGHDTVSWYQQALGQGPQFIFQYYEEEERQRGNFPDRFSGHQFPNYSSELNVNALLLGDSALYLCASSSGLDSYEQYFGPGTRLTVT.

This CDR3 is CASSPDSGTGTWGNIQYF. In DNA form, the CDR3 reads TGTGCCAGCTCACCGGACTCCGGGACAGGGACTTGGGGAAACATTCAGTACTTC. The rearrangement links TRBV18 to TRBJ2-4; TRBD1 matches 9 bases. Germline loops: CDR1 KGHSH, CDR2 LQKENI. The CDR3 runs 18 residues. The V segment lost 3 bases and the J segment 6 bases; nucleotides outside the gene matches: 15.

This clone has just a few counts. The chain combines TRBV5-4 with TRBJ1-1, with 10 bases that match TRBD1. This CDR3 region has 13 residues. The J segment lost 8 bases and the V segment lost 3 bases, leaving 4 bases of the junction unmatched. Germline assignment: CDR1 SGHNT and CDR2 YYREEE (reference sequence). The CDR3: CASSSTGGKEAFF. In DNA form, the CDR3 reads TGTGCCAGCAGCTCGACAGGGGGCAAGGAAGCTTTCTTT.

J is TRBJ2-2 and V is TRBV13, with D possibly TRBD1 on 6 matching bases. Germline-derived CDR1 and CDR2 are PRHDT and FYEKMQ (reference sequence). Deletions cut 4 bases from V and 6 bases from J, with 18 bases between. The CDR3 has 16 amino acids. The DNA for the CDR3 is TGTGCCAGCAGCTCAGCCCAGGGGTTCCTGGCCGGGGAGCTGTTTTTT. As protein: CASSSAQGFLAGELFF.